The rows below give T cell receptor beta chains drawn from one sample of a study of T-cell reconstitution after alpha-beta-depleted transplantation in children. TCRdb passed the PCR reads through MiXCR, listing each CDR3 protein once. The table records roughly 100,000 distinct CDR3 sequences, roughly 8.8% of them present only once. The starting material was PBMCs from the stem cell graft donor, obtained from the stem cell graft. All receptors come from a human donor who donated a stem cell graft to a child with congenital amegakaryocytic thrombocytopenia. CDR3s include the opening cysteine and the closing phenylalanine or tryptophan. The order of the fields is J gene, V gene, CDR3 protein.

>TRBJ2-3|TRBV20-1
CSASGFFWAGPDF
>TRBJ1-6|TRBV10-2
CASSESRGSYNSPLHF
>TRBJ2-5|TRBV5-4
CASSLAGVRETQYF
>TRBJ2-7|TRBV20-1
CSAEADGAEQYF
>TRBJ2-5|TRBV5-1
CASRDIAGGQETQYF
>TRBJ2-5|TRBV3-1
CASSLGGWETQYF
>TRBJ1-1|TRBV29-1
CSCEQGAEAFF
>TRBJ2-1|TRBV3-1
CASSHSNEQFF
>TRBJ2-6|TRBV19
CASSISGAGANVLTF
>TRBJ2-5|TRBV14
CASSQPRWGAEETQYF
>TRBJ2-3|TRBV5-1
CASSFGGGSGDTQYF
>TRBJ2-7|TRBV6-1
CASSEDGTAYLDYRSEYEQYF
>TRBJ1-3|TRBV28
CASSFSQGGSGNTIYF
>TRBJ2-5|TRBV4-1
CASSQKATKPGLQETQYF
>TRBJ2-7|TRBV14
CASSQEIPPGLAGIISSYEQYF
>TRBJ2-2|TRBV3-1
CASSQDGRQGAGGELFF
>TRBJ2-3|TRBV6-1
CASRFRDITDTQYF
>TRBJ1-1|TRBV5-1
CASSFRPATGGGTEAFF
>TRBJ1-3|TRBV18
CASSQGQGFSGNTIYF
>TRBJ1-1|TRBV12-3/TRBV12-4
CASMWGNTEAFF
>TRBJ2-1|TRBV15
CATSRDQLAGVWEDEQFF
>TRBJ2-7|TRBV5-1
CASSWIAGYMGSTYEQYF
>TRBJ1-5|TRBV20-1
CSARYPVKRHRNQPQHF
>TRBJ2-1|TRBV2
CASSEFGTGYTNEQFF
>TRBJ1-6|TRBV20-1
CSARDPGVGNSPLHF
>TRBJ1-6|TRBV20-1
CSARRDSGNSPLHF
>TRBJ2-3|TRBV29-1
CSVAPGTSEGVDTQYF